This T cell receptor beta chain was captured by sequencing in a study of blood T cell repertoires in COVID-19. The CDR3 is 15 residues long. V was pared by 1 base and J by 7 bases, with 5 bases of the junction left unmatched. The germline CDR1 and CDR2 sequences are GTSNPN and SVGIG (reference sequence). Assay: immunoSEQ multiplex PCR; the TCRdb copy retains only in-frame clones and omits some. The sample lists about 140,000 clones, roughly 79% occurring once. The receptor was isolated from a woman aged 60-75 years with acute or convalescent COVID-19. The chain carries TRBV30 and TRBJ1-6, with 9 bases lining up with TRBD1. Sequences were obtained from peripheral blood. The CDR3 DNA sequence: TGTGCCTGGAGTGCCGGGACAGGGCAAAATTCACCCCTCCACTTT. This codes for CAWSAGTGQNSPLHF.